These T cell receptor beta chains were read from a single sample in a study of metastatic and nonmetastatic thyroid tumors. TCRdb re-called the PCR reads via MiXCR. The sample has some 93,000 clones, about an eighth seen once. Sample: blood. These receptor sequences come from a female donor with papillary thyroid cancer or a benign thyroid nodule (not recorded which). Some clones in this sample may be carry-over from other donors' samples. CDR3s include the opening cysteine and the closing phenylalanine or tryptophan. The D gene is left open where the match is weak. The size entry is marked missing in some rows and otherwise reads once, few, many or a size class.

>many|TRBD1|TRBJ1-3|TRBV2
CASSGEGQGGNTIYF
TGTGCCAGCAGTGGTGAGGGACAGGGAGGAAACACCATATATTTT
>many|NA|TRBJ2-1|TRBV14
CASAPLSDSFSYNEQFF
TGTGCCAGTGCCCCCCTCTCCGATTCATTCTCCTACAATGAGCAGTTCTTC
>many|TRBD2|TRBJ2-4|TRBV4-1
CASSQAVGGAKNIQYF
TGCGCCAGCAGCCAAGCGGTGGGGGGGGCCAAAAACATTCAGTACTTC
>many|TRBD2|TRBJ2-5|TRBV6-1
CASRGGTSGETQYF
TGTGCCAGCAGGGGGGGGACTAGCGGGGAGACCCAGTACTTC
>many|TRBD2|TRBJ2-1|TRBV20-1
CSARVVSGSSYNEQFF
TGCAGTGCTAGAGTTGTTAGCGGGAGTTCCTACAATGAGCAGTTCTTC
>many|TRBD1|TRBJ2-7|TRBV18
CASSPRTGEEQYF
TGTGCCAGCTCACCAAGGACAGGGGAAGAGCAGTACTTC
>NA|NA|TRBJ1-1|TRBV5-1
CASRNEWGNTEAFF
TGTGCCAGCAGGAATGAATGGGGGAACACTGAAGCTTTCTTT
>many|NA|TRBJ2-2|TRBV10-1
CASSGPQGSGELFF
TGCGCCAGCAGTGGACCTCAGGGGTCCGGGGAGCTGTTTTTT
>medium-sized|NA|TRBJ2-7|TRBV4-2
CASSNRQVFPYEQYF
TGTGCCAGCAGCAACAGACAGGTTTTTCCCTACGAGCAGTACTTC
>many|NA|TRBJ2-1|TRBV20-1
CSARGLPGSYNEQFF
TGCAGTGCTAGAGGCCTACCTGGCTCCTACAATGAGCAGTTCTTC
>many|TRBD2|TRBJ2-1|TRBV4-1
CASSQDFGRVGDNEQFF
TGCGCCAGCAGCCAAGACTTCGGGAGGGTTGGCGACAATGAGCAGTTCTTC
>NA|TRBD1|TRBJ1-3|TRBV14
CASSFRGSSGNTIYF
TGTGCCAGCAGCTTCAGGGGGAGTTCTGGAAACACCATATATTTT
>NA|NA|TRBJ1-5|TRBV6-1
CASSETGNQPQHF
TGTGCCAGCAGTGAAACGGGGAATCAGCCCCAGCATTTT
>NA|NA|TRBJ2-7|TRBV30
CAWSLAGFEQYF
TGTGCCTGGAGTTTGGCGGGCTTCGAGCAGTACTTC
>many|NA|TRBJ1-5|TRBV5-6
CASSSGPGGFSNQPQHF
TGTGCCAGCAGCAGCGGCCCCGGAGGGTTCAGCAATCAGCCCCAGCATTTT
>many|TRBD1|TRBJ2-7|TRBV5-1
CASSSGTGVLEQYF
TGCGCCAGCAGCTCCGGGACAGGGGTCCTCGAGCAGTACTTC
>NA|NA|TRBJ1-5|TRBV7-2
CASIQLTGIQPQHF
TGTGCCAGCATTCAGCTTACAGGGATTCAGCCCCAGCATTTT
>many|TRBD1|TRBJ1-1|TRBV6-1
CASSYLTGQGTEAFF
TGTGCCAGCAGTTATCTGACAGGGCAGGGCACTGAAGCTTTCTTT
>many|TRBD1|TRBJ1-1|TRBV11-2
CASSLELHRGPESPNTEAFF
TGTGCCAGCAGCTTAGAGTTGCACAGGGGCCCCGAATCCCCCAACACTGAAGCTTTCTTT
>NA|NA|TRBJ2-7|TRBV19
CASSEGAYEQYF
TGTGCCAGTAGTGAGGGGGCCTACGAGCAGTACTTC
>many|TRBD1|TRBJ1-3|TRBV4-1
CASSQDKDRGTGNTIYF
TGCGCCAGCAGCCAAGATAAAGACAGGGGGACTGGAAACACCATATATTTT
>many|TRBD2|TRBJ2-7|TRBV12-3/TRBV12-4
CASSLVMAGAHYEQYF
TGTGCCAGCAGTTTAGTTATGGCGGGAGCCCACTACGAGCAGTACTTC
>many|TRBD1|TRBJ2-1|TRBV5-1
CASRAGTGAYNEQFF
TGCGCCAGCAGGGCCGGGACAGGGGCCTACAATGAGCAGTTCTTC
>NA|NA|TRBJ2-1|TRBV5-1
CASSVAGQQYNEQFF
TGCGCCAGCAGCGTGGCGGGACAGCAATACAATGAGCAGTTCTTC
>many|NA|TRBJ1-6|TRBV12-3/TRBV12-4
CASSLIGPNSPLHF
TGTGCCAGCAGTTTAATAGGACCTAATTCACCCCTCCACTTT
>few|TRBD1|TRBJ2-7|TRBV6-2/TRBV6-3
CASSRQIGQGEQYF
TGTGCCAGCAGCCGCCAGATTGGACAGGGCGAGCAGTACTTC
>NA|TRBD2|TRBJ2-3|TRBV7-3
CAISYLLAGGRADTQYF
TGTGCCATCAGCTACCTACTAGCGGGAGGGCGCGCAGATACGCAGTATTTT
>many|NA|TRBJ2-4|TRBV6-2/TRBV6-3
CASSYPPLAKNIQYF
TGTGCCAGCAGTTACCCCCCACTAGCCAAAAACATTCAGTACTTC
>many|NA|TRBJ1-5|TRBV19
CASSHRRQVYSNQPQHF
TGTGCCAGTAGTCACCGGAGACAGGTTTATAGCAATCAGCCCCAGCATTTT
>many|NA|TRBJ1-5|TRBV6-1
CASRTLGNQPQHF
TGTGCCAGCAGAACCCTCGGCAATCAGCCCCAGCATTTT
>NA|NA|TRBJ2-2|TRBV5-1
CASSVTVTGELFF
TGCGCCAGCAGCGTGACAGTCACCGGGGAGCTGTTTTTT
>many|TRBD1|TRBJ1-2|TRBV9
CASSGDRGSYTF
TGTGCCAGCAGTGGGGACAGGGGCAGCTACACCTTC
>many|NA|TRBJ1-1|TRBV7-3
CASSLTPQITEAFF
TGTGCCAGCAGCTTAACCCCACAGATCACTGAAGCTTTCTTT
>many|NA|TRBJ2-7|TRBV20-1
CSARSGTFYEQYF
TGCAGTGCTAGATCCGGGACTTTCTACGAGCAGTACTTC
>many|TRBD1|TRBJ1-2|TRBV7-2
CASSLAGTGAANYGYTF
TGTGCCAGCAGCTTAGCAGGGACAGGGGCAGCTAACTATGGCTACACCTTC
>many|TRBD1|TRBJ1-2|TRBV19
CASTSNDRDYGYTF
TGTGCCAGTACCTCCAACGACAGGGACTATGGCTACACCTTC
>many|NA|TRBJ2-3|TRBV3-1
CASSPRGVRTDTQYF
TGTGCCAGCAGCCCTCGCGGGGTTAGGACAGATACGCAGTATTTT
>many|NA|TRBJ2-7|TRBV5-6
CASSYYNSYEQYF
TGTGCCAGCAGCTATTATAACTCCTACGAGCAGTACTTC
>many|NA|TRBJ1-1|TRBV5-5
CASSLGSMNTEAFF
TGTGCCAGCAGCTTGGGCAGTATGAACACTGAAGCTTTCTTT
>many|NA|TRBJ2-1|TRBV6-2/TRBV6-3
CASSFSGIIFNEQFF
TGTGCCAGCAGTTTTAGCGGTATAATCTTCAATGAGCAGTTCTTC
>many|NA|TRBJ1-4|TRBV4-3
CASSQDSRQEGKLFF
TGCGCCAGCAGCCAAGATTCGAGGCAGGAGGGAAAACTGTTTTTT
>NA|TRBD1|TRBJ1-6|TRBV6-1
CASSSQSGGGDSPLHF
TGTGCCAGCAGCTCCCAATCAGGAGGGGGCGATTCACCCCTCCACTTT
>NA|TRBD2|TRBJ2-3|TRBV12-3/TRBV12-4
CASSIGGGAAHTQYF
TGTGCCAGCAGTATCGGGGGGGGGGCGGCACATACGCAGTATTTT
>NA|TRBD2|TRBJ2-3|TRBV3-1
CASSHRPGTSGIRSDTQYF
TGTGCCAGCAGCCACCGTCCCGGGACTAGCGGTATTAGATCAGATACGCAGTATTTT
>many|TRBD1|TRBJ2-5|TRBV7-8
CASSATDRGLETQYF
TGTGCCAGCAGCGCCACTGACAGGGGGCTAGAGACCCAGTACTTC
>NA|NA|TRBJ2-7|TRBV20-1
CSAALIFRAADYEQYF
TGCAGTGCCGCCCTTATCTTTCGGGCTGCTGACTACGAGCAGTACTTC
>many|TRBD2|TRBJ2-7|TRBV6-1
CASTQGLAGDRSYEQYF
TGTGCCAGCACCCAAGGACTAGCGGGAGACCGCTCCTACGAGCAGTACTTC
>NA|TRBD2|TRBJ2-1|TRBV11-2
CASSSLSGRYNEQFF
TGTGCCAGCAGCTCTCTAAGCGGGAGATACAATGAGCAGTTCTTC
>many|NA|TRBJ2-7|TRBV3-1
CASSQDLVAYEQYF
TGTGCCAGCAGCCAAGATTTGGTAGCCTACGAGCAGTACTTC
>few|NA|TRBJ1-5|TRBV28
CASSPLPGGQPQHF
TGTGCCAGCAGCCCCCTCCCGGGTGGTCAGCCCCAGCATTTT